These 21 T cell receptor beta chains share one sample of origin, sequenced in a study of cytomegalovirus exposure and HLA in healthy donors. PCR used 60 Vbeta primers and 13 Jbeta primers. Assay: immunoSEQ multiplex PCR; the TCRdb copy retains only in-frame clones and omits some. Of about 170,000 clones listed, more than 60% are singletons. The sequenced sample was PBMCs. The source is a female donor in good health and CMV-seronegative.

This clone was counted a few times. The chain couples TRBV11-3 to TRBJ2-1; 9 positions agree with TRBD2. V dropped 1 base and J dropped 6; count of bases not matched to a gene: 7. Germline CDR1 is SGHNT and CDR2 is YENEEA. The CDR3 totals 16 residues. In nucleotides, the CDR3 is TGTGCCAGCAGCTTAGTTGGGACTAGCACGCGCAATGAGCAGTTCTTC. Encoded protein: CASSLVGTSTRNEQFF.

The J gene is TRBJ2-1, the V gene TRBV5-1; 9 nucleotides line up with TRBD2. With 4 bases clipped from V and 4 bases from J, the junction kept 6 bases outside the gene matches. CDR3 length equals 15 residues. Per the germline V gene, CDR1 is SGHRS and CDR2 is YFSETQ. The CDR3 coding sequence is TGCGCCAGCAGCGGCGGGACTAGCTCTTACAATGAGCAGTTCTTC. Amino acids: CASSGGTSSYNEQFF.

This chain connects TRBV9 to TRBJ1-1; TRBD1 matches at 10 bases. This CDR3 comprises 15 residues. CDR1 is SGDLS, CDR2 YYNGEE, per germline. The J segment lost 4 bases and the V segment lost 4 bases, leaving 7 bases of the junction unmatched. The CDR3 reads CASSSRTGGSTEAFF. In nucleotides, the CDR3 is TGTGCCAGCAGCTCACGGACAGGGGGGAGCACTGAAGCTTTCTTT.

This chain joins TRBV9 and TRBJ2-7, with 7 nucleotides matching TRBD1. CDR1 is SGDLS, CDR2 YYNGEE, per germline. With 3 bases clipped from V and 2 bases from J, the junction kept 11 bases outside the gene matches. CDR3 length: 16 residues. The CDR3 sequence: CASSAGTATATYEQYF. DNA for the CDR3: TGTGCCAGCAGCGCCGGGACAGCGACCGCAACCTACGAGCAGTACTTC.

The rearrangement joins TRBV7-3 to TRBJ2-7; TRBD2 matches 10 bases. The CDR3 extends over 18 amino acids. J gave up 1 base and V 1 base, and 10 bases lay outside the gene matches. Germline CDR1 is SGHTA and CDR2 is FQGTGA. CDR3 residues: CASSLRPTTSGSSYEQYF. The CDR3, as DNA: TGTGCCAGCAGCTTAAGACCCACGACTAGCGGGTCGTCCTACGAGCAGTACTTC.

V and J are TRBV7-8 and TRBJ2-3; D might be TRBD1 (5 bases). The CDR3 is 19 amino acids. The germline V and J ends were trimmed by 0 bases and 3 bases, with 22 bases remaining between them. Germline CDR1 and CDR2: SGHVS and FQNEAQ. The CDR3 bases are TGTGCCAGCAGCTTAGCTTTGGCAGGGTTATCGTTTGGGACAGATACGCAGTATTTT. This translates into CASSLALAGLSFGTDTQYF.

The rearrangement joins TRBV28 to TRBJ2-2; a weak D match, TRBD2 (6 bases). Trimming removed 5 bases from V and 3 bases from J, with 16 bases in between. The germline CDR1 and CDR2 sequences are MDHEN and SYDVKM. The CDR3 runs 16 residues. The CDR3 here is CASSHPPGRHTGELFF. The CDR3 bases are TGTGCCAGCAGTCACCCACCAGGGAGGCACACCGGGGAGCTGTTTTTT.

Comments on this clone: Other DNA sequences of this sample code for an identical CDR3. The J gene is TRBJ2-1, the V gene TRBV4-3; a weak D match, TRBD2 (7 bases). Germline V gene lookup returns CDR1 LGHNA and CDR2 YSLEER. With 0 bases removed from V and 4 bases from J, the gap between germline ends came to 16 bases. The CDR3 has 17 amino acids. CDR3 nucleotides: TGCGCCAGCAGCCAAGACTTGGGAGGGGGGAGATACAATGAGCAGTTCTTC. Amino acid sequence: CASSQDLGGGRYNEQFF.

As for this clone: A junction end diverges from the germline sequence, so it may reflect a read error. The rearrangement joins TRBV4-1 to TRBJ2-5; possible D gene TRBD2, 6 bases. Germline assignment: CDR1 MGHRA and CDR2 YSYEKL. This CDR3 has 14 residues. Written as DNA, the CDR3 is TGCGCCAGCAGCCCCCGGGACTTCCAAGAGGCCCAGTACTTC. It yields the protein CASSPRDFQEAQYF.

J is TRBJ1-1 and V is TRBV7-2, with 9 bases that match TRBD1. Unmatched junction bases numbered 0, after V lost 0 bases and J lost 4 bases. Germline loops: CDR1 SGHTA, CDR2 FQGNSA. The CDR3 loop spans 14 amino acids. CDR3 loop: CASSLATGGTEAFF. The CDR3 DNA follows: TGTGCCAGCAGCTTAGCGACAGGGGGCACTGAAGCTTTCTTT.

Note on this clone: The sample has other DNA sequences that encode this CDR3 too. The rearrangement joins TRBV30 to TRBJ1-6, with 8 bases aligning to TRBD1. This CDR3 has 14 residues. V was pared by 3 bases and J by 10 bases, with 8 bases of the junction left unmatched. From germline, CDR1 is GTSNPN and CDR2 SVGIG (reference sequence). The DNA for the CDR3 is TGTGCCTGGAGAGGTTCAGCAGGGGGCTCACCCCTCCACTTT. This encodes CAWRGSAGGSPLHF.

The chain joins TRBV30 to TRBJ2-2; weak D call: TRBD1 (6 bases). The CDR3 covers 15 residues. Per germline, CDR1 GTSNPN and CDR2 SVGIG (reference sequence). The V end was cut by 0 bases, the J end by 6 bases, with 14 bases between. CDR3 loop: CAWSVTYREPGELFF. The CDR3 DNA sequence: TGTGCCTGGAGTGTTACCTACAGGGAACCCGGGGAGCTGTTTTTT.

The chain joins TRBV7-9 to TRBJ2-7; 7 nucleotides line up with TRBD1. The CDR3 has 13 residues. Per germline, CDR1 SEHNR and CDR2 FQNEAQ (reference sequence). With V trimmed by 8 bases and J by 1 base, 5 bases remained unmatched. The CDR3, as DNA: TGTGCCAGCCAGGCAGGGGGATCCTACGAGCAGTACTTC. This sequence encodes CASQAGGSYEQYF.

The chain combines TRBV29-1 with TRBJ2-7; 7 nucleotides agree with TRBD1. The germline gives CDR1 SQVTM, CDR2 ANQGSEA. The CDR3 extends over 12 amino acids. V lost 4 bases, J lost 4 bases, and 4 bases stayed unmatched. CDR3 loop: CSVGDRRYEQYF. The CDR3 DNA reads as TGCAGCGTTGGGGACAGAAGATACGAGCAGTACTTC.

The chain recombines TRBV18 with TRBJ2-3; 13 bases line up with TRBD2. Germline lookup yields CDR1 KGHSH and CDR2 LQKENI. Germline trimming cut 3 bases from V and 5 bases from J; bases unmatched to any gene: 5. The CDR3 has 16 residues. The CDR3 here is CASSPGLAGAVDTQYF. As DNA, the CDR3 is TGTGCCAGCTCACCTGGACTAGCGGGAGCGGTAGATACGCAGTATTTT.

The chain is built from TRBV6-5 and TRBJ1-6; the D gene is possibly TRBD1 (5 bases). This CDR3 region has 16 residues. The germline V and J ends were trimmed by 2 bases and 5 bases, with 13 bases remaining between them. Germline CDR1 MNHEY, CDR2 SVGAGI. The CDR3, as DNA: TGTGCCAGCAGTTACGCCGTCGGAGGGGATAATTCACCCCTCCACTTT. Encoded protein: CASSYAVGGDNSPLHF.

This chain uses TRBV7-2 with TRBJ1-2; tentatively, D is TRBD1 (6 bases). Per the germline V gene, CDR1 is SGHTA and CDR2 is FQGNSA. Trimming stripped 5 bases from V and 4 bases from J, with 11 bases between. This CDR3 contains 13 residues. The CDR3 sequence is CASSTRGGYGYTF. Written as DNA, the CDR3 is TGTGCCAGCAGCACCAGGGGTGGCTATGGCTACACCTTC.

In DNA, the CDR3 is TGTGCCAGCAGCTTAATCTCAGGACTAGCGGGGGGAGAGCAGTTCTTC. This sequence encodes CASSLISGLAGGEQFF. This chain connects TRBV7-9 to TRBJ2-1; 14 nucleotides agree with TRBD2. V lost 2 bases to trimming and J lost 10 bases; unmatched junction nucleotides: 7. The CDR3 sequence is 16 residues long. From germline, CDR1 is SEHNR and CDR2 FQNEAQ (reference sequence). Combining the CDR3 with reference TRBV7-9 and TRBJ2-1 gives the whole variable domain DTGVSQNPRHKITKRGQNVTFRCDPISEHNRLYWYRQTLGQGPEFLTYFQNEAQLEKSRLLSDRFSAERPKGSFSTLEIQRTEQGDSAMYLCASSLISGLAGGEQFFGPGTRLTVL.

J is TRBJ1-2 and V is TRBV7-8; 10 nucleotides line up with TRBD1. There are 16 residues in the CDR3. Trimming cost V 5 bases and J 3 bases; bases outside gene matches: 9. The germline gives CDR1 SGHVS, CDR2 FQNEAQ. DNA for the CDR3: TGTGCCAGCAGCCAACGACAGGGGGCGCGAGACTATGGCTACACCTTC. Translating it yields CASSQRQGARDYGYTF.

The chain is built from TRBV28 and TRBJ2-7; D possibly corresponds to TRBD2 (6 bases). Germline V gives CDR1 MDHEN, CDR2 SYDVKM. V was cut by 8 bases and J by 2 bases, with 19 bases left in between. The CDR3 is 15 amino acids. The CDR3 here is CASSSPGVLPYEQYF. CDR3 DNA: TGTGCCAGCTCCTCCCCGGGGGTACTCCCCTACGAGCAGTACTTC.

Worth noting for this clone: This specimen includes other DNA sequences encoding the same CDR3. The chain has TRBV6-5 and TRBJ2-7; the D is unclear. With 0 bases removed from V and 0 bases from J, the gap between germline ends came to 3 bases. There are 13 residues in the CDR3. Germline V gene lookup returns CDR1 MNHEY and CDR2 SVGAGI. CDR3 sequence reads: CASSYSGSYEQYF. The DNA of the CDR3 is TGTGCCAGCAGTTACTCCGGCTCCTACGAGCAGTACTTC.